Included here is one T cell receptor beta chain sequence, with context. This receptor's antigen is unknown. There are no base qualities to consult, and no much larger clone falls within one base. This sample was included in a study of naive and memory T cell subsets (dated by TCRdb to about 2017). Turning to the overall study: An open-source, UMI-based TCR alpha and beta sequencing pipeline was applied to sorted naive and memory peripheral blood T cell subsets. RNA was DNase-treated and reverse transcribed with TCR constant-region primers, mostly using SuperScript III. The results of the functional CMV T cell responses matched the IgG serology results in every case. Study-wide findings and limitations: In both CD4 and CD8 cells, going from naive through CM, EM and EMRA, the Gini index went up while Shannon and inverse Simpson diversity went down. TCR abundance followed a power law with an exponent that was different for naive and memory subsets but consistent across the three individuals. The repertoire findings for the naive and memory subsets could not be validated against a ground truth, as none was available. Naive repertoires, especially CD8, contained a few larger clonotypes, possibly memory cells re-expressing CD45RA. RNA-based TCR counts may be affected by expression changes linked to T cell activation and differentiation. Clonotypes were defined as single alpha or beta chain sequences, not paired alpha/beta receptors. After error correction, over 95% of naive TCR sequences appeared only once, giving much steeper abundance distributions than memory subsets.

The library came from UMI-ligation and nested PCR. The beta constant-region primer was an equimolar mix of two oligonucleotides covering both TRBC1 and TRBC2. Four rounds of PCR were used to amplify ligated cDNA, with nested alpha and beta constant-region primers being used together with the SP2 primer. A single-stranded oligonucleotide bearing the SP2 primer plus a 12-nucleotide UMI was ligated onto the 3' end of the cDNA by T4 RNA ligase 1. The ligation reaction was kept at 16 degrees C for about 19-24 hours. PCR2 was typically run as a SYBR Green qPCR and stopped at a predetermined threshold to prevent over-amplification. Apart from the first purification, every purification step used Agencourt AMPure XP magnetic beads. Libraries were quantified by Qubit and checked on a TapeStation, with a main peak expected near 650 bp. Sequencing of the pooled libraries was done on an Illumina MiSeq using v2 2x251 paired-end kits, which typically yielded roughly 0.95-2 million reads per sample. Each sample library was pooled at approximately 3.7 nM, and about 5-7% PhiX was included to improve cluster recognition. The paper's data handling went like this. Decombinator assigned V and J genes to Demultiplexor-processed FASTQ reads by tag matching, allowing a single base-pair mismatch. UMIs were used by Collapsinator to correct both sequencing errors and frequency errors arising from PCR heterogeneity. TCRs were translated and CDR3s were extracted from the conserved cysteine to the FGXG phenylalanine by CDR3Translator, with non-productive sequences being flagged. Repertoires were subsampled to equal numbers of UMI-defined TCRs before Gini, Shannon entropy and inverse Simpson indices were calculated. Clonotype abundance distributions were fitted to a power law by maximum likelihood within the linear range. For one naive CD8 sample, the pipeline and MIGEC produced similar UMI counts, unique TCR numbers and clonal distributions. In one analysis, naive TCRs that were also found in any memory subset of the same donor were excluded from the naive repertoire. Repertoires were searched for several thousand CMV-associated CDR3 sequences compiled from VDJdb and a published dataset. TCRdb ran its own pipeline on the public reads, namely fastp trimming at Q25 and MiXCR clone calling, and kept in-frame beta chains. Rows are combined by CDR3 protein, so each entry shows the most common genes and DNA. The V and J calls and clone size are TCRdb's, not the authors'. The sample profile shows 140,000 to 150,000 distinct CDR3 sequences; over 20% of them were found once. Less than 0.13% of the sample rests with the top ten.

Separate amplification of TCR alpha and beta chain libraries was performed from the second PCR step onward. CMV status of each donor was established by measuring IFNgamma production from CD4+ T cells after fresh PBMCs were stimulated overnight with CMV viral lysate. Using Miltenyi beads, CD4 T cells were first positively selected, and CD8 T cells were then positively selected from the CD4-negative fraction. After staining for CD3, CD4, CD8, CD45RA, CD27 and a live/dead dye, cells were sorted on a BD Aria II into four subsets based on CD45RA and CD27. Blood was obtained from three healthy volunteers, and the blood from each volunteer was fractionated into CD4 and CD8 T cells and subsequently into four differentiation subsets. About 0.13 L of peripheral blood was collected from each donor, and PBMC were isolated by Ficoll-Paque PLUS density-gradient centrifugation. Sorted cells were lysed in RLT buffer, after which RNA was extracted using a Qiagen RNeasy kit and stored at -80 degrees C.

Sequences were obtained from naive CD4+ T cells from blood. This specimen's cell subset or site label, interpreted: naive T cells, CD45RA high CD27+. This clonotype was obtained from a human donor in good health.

The DNA sequence is given as TGTGCCAGCTCACCAGGTGCCTCCATGAACACTGAAGCTTTCTTT. This is translated as CASSPGASMNTEAFF. The V and J genes are TRBV18 and TRBJ1-1; the D gene cannot be resolved reliably. Reading from cysteine to phenylalanine, the CDR3 counts 15 amino acids. Only the CDR3 DNA is retained, 45 bases long and in frame from the first base. Per the germline V gene, KGHSH is the CDR1 and LQKENI is the CDR2. V is cut by 2 bases and J by 0 bases, and the space between the germline ends is 10 bases.